This T cell receptor beta chain stems from a study of cytomegalovirus exposure and HLA in healthy donors. Note on this clone: What it binds is unknown. Compared with germline, one end of the junction differs, possibly owing to a read error.

Germline loops: CDR1 SGHNT, CDR2 YENEEA. The length of the CDR3 is 14 residues. General study points: In vitro testing confirmed three CMV-associated chains as specific for CMV antigens.

The PCR was carried out with 60 Vbeta primers and 13 Jbeta primers. TCRdb's copy holds only in-frame clones and misses some; the assay was immunoSEQ multiplex PCR. This table holds roughly 30,000 clones. The receptor's source is a female donor in good health and CMV-seronegative. Material for sequencing was PBMCs. The chain combines TRBV11-3 with TRBJ2-7; tentatively, D is TRBD1 (5 bases). The CDR3 sequence: CASSFTQDSYEQYF. The CDR3 DNA sequence: TGTGCCAGTAGCTTCACACAGGATTCCTACGAGCAGTACTTC.